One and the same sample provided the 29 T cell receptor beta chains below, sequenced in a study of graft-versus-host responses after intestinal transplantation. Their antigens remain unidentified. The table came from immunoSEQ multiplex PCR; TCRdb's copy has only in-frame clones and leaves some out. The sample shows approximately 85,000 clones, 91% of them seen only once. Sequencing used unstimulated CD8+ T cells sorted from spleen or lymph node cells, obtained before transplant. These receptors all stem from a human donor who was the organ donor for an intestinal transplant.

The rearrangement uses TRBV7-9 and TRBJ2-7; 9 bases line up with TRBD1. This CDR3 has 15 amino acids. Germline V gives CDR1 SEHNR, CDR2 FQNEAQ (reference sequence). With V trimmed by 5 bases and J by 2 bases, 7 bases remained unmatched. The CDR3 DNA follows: TGTGCCAGCAGCCCGAGGACAGGGGAAACCTACGAGCAGTACTTC. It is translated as CASSPRTGETYEQYF.

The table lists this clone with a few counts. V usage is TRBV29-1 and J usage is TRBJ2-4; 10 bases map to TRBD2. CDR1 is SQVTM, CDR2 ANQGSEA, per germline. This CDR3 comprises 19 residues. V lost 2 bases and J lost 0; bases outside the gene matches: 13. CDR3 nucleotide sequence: TGCAGCGTTGAACCGCTAGCGGGAGAAGTTGTGGTAGCCAAAAACATTCAGTACTTC. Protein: CSVEPLAGEVVVAKNIQYF.

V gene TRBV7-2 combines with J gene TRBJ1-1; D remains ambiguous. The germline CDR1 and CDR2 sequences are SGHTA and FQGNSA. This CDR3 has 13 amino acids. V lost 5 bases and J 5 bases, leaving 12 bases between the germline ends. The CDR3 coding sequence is TGTGCCAGCAGCGCGCGGATCCAAACTGAAGCTTTCTTT. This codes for CASSARIQTEAFF. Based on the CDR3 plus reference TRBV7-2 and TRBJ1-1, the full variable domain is GAGVSQSPSNKVTEKGKDVELRCDPISGHTALYWYRQSLGQGLEFLIYFQGNSAPDKSGLPSDRFSAERTGGSVSTLTIQRTQQEDSAVYLCASSARIQTEAFFGQGTRLTVV.

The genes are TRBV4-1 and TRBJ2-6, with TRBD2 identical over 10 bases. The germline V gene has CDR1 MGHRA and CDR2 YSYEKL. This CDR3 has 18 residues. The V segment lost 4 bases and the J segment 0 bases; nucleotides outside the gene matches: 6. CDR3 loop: CASSPSGGPDSGANVLTF. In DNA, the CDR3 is TGCGCCAGCAGCCCTAGCGGGGGACCAGACTCTGGGGCCAACGTCCTGACTTTC.

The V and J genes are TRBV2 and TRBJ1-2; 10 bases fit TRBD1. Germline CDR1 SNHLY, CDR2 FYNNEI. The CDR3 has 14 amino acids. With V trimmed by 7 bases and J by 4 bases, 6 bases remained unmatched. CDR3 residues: CASTGQGELYGYTF. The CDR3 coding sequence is TGTGCCAGCACCGGACAGGGGGAACTCTATGGCTACACCTTC. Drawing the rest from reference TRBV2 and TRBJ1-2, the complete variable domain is EPEVTQTPSHQVTQMGQEVILRCVPISNHLYFYWYRQILGQKVEFLVSFYNNEISEKSEIFDDQFSVERPDGSNFTLKIRSTKLEDSAMYFCASTGQGELYGYTFGSGTRLTVV.

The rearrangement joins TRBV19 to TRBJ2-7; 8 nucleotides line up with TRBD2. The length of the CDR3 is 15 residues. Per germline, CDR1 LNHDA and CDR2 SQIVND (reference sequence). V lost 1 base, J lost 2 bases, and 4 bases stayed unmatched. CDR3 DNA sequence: TGTGCCAGTAGTATAGCGGGAGGGGCTACCTACGAGCAGTACTTC. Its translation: CASSIAGGATYEQYF.

The CDR3 DNA sequence: TGTGCCAGCAGTTACTCCGGCGGGGAAGGTACCTACGAGCAGTACTTC. Its translation is CASSYSGGEGTYEQYF. V gene TRBV6-5 combines with J gene TRBJ2-7; maybe TRBD2 (6 bases). The ends were cut back, 0 bases at V and 2 bases at J, with 14 bases in the middle. Germline CDR1 and CDR2: MNHEY and SVGAGI. The length of the CDR3 is 16 residues.

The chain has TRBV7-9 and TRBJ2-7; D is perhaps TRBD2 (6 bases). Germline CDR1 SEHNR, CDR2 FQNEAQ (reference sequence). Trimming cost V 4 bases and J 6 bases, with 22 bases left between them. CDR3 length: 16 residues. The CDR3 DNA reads TGTGCCAGCAGCTCGGGGGATAGGACTCCGGGCTTCGAGCAGTACTTC. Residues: CASSSGDRTPGFEQYF.

The DNA for the CDR3 is TGCGCCAGCAGCGCCCATGGGGCCGCCGGATCCTACGAGCAGTACTTC. Protein product: CASSAHGAAGSYEQYF. This sequence joins TRBV4-1 and TRBJ2-7, with D perhaps matching TRBD1 (5 bases). Germline CDR1 and CDR2: MGHRA and YSYEKL. This CDR3 has 16 amino acids. Trimming shortened V by 5 bases and J by 1 base, and 18 bases separated the two germline ends.

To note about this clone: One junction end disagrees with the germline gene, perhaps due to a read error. The CDR3 is CASSRVLSHEQYF. The CDR3 nucleotides read TGTGCTAGCAGCCGAGTATTGAGCCACGAGCAGTACTTC. The chain uses TRBV7-7 and TRBJ2-7; D not resolved. CDR1 is SSHAT, CDR2 FNYEAQ, per germline (reference sequence). There are 13 residues in the CDR3.

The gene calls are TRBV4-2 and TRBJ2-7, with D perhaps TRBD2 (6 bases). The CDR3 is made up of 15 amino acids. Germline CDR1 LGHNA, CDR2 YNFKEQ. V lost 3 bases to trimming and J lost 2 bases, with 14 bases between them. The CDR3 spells CASSHMEGTPYEQYF. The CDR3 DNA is TGTGCCAGCAGCCACATGGAGGGCACCCCCTACGAGCAGTACTTC.

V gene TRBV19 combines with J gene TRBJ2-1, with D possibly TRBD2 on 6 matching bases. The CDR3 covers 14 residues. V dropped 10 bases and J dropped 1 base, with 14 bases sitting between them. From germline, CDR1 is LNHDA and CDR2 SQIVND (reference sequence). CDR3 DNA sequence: TGTGCCACCGAGCGCGGGGCATCCTACAATGAGCAGTTCTTC. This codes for CATERGASYNEQFF.

CDR3 amino acids: CASSILSWGDYYNEQFF. The CDR3 DNA sequence: TGTGCCAGTAGTATACTCTCATGGGGGGACTACTACAATGAGCAGTTCTTC. The chain employs TRBV19 and TRBJ2-1; 7 bases map to TRBD2. V lost 2 bases and J lost 3; bases outside the gene matches: 10. There are 17 residues in the CDR3. The V gene's germline CDR1 is LNHDA and CDR2 SQIVND (reference sequence).

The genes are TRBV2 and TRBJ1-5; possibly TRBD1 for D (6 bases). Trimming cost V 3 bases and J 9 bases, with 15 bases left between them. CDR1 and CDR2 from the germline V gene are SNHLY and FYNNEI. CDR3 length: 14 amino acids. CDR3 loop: CASSDPGRGTPQHF. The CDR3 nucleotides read TGTGCCAGCAGTGATCCGGGCAGGGGAACGCCCCAGCATTTT.

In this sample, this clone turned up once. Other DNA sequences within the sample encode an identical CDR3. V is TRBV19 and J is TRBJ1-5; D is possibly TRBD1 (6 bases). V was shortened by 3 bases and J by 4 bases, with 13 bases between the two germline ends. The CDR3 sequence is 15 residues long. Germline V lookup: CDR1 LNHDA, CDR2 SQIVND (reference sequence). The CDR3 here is CASSIYGTGNQPQHF. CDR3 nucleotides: TGTGCCAGTAGTATTTATGGAACAGGGAATCAGCCCCAGCATTTT.

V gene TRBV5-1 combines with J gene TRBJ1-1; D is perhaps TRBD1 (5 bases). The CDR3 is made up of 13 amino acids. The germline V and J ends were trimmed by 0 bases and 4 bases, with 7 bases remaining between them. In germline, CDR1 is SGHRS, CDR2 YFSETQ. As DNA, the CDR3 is TGCGCCAGCAGCTTGGACGGGACCACTGAAGCTTTCTTT. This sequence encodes CASSLDGTTEAFF.

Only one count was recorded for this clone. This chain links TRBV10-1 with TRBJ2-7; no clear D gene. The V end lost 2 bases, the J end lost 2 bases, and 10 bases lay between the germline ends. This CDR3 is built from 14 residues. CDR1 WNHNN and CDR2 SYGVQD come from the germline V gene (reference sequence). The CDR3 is CASSEAFGTYEQYF. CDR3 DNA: TGCGCCAGCAGTGAGGCCTTTGGAACCTACGAGCAGTACTTC.

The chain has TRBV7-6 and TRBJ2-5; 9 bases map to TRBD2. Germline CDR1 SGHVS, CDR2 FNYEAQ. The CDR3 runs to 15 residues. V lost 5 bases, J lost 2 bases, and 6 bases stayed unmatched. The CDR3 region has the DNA TGTGCCAGCAGCGGGACTAGCTCGACACAAGAGACCCAGTACTTC. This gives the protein CASSGTSSTQETQYF.

CDR3 protein: CASTDSFNEKLFF. The CDR3 DNA reads as TGTGCCAGCACCGACAGCTTTAATGAAAAACTGTTTTTT. The rearrangement links TRBV6-1 to TRBJ1-4, with a tentative D call TRBD1 (5 bases). The germline V gene encodes CDR1 MNHNS and CDR2 SASEGT. CDR3 length: 13 amino acids. V lost 7 bases and J lost 4, with 10 bases in between.

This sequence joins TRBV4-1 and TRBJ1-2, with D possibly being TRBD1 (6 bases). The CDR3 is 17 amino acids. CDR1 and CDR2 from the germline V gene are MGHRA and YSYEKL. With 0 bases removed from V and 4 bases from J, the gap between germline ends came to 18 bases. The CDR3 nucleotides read TGCGCCAGCAGCCAAGAGCCCGCCGAGGGGGAGATCTATGGCTACACCTTC. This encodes CASSQEPAEGEIYGYTF.

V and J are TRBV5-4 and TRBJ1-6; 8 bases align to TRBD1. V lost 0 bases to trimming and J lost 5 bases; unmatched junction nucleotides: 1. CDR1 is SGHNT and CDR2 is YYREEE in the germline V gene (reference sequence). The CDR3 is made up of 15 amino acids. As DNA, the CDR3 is TGTGCCAGCAGCTTGGCGACAGGGGATAATTCACCCCTCCACTTT. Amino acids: CASSLATGDNSPLHF.

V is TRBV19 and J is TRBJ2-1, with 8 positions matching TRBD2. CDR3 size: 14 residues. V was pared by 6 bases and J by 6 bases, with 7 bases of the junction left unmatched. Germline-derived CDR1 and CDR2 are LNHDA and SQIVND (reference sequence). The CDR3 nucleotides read TGTGCCAGTAGCTTAGCGGGGAGTGGCAATGAGCAGTTCTTC. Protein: CASSLAGSGNEQFF. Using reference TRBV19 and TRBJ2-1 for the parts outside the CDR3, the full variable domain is DGGITQSPKYLFRKEGQNVTLSCEQNLNHDAMYWYRQDPGQGLRLIYYSQIVNDFQKGDIAEGYSVSREKKESFPLTVTSAQKNPTAFYLCASSLAGSGNEQFFGPGTRLTVL.

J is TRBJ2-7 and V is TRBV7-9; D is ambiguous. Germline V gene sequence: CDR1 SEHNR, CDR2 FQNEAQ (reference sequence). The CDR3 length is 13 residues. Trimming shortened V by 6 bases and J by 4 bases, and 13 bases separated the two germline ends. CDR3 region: CASRQQNSYEQYF. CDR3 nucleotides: TGTGCCAGCAGGCAACAAAACTCATACGAGCAGTACTTC.

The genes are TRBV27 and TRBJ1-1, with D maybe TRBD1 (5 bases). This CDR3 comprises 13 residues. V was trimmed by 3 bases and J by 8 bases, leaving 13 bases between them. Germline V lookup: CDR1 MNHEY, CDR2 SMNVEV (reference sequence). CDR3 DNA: TGTGCCAGCAGTTTTAGGGGCAGGGAAGAAGCTTTCTTT. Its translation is CASSFRGREEAFF.

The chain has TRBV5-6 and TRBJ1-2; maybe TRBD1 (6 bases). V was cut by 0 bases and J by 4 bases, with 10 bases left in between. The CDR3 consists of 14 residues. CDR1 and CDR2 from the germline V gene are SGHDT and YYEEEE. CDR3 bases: TGTGCCAGCAGCTTGGAGGCAGGGGCCTATGGCTACACCTTC. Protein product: CASSLEAGAYGYTF.

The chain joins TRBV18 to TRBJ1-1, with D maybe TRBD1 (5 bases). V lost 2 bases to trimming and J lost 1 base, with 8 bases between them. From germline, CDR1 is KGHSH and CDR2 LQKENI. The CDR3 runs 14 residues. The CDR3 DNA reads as TGTGCCAGCTCACCATCTGGACAGAACACTGAAGCTTTCTTT. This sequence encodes CASSPSGQNTEAFF.

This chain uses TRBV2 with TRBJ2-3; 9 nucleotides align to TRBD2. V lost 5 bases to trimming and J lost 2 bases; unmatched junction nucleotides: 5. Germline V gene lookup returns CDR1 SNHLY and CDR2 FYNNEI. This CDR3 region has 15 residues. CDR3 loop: CASSRAGGPTDTQYF. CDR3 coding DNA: TGTGCCAGCAGTAGAGCGGGGGGCCCCACAGATACGCAGTATTTT.

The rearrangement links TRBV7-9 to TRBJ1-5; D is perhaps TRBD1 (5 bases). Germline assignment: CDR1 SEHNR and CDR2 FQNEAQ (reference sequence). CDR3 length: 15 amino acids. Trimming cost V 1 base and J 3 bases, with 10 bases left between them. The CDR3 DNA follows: TGTGCCAGCAGCTTAGAGACAGACTTCAATCAGCCCCAGCATTTT. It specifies CASSLETDFNQPQHF.

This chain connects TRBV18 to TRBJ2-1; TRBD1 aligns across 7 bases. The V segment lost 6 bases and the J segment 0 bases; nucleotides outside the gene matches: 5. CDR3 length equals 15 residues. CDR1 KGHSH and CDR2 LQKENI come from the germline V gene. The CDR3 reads CASSPTGSSYNEQFF. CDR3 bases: TGTGCCAGCTCCCCGACAGGGAGCTCCTACAATGAGCAGTTCTTC.